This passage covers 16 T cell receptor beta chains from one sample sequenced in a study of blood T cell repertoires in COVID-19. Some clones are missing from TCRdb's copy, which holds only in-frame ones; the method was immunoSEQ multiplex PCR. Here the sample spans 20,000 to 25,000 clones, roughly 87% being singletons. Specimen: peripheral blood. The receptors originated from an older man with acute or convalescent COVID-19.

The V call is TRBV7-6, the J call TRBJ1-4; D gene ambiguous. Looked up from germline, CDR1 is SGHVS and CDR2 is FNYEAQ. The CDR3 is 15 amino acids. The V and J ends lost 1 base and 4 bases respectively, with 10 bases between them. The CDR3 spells CASSLGLGGNEKLFF. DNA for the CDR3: TGTGCCAGCAGCTTAGGTCTAGGTGGTAATGAAAAACTGTTTTTT.

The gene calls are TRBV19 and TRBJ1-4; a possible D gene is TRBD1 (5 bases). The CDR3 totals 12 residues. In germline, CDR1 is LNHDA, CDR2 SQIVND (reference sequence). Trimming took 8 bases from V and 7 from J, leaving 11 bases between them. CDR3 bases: TGTGCCAGTGCCGACGGGGGTGAAAAACTGTTTTTT. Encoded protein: CASADGGEKLFF.

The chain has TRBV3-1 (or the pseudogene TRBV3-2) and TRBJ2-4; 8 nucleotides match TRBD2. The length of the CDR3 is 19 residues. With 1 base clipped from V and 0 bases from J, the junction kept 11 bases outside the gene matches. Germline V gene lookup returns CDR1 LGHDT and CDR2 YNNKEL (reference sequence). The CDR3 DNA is TGTGCCAGCAGCCAAGGGAATGGGTTAGCGGGGCTAGCCAAAAACATTCAGTACTTC. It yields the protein CASSQGNGLAGLAKNIQYF.

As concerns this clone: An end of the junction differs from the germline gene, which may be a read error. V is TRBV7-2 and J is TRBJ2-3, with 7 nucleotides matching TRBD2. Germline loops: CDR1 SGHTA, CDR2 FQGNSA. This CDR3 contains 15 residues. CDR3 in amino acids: CASSLAVGGTDTQYF. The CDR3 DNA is TGTGCCAGCAGCCTAGCGGTGGGGGGTACAGATACGCAGTATTTT. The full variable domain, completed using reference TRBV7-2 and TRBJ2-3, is GAGVSQSPSNKVTEKGKDVELRCDPISGHTALYWYRQSLGQGLEFLIYFQGNSAPDKSGLPSDRFSAERTGGSVSTLTIQRTQQEDSAVYLCASSLAVGGTDTQYFGPGTRLTVL.

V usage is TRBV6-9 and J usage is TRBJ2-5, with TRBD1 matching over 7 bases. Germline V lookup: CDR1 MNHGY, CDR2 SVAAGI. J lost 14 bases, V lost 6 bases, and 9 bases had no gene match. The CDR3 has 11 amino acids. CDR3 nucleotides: TGTGCCAGCAGCTCACGTGGGACAGACTACTTC. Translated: CASSSRGTDYF.

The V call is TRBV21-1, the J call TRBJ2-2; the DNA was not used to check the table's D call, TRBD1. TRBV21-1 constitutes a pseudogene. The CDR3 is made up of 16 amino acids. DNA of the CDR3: TGTGCCAGCAGCGCCCGGGACAGGGGGAACACCGGGGAGCTGTTTTTT. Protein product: CASSARDRGNTGELFF.

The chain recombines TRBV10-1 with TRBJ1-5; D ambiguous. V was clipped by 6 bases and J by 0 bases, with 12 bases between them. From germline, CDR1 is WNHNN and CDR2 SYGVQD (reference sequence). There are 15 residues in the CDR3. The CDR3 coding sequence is TGCGCCAGCAGAGACCAGACACGTAGCAATCAGCCCCAGCATTTT. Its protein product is CASRDQTRSNQPQHF.

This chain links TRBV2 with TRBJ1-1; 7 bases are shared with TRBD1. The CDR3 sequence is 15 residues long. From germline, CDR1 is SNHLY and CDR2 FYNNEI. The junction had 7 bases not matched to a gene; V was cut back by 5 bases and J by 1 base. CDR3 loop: CASSPQGVENTEAFF. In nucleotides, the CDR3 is TGTGCCAGCAGTCCCCAGGGGGTGGAGAACACTGAAGCTTTCTTT. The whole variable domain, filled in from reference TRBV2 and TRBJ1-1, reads EPEVTQTPSHQVTQMGQEVILRCVPISNHLYFYWYRQILGQKVEFLVSFYNNEISEKSEIFDDQFSVERPDGSNFTLKIRSTKLEDSAMYFCASSPQGVENTEAFFGQGTRLTVV.

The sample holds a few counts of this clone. CDR3 in DNA: TGTGCCAGCTCCCGCGGGACGTCCAATCAGCCCCAGCATTTT. Translation gives CASSRGTSNQPQHF. This rearrangement joins TRBV27 to TRBJ1-5; a weak D match, TRBD1 (5 bases). Germline V gives CDR1 MNHEY, CDR2 SMNVEV (reference sequence). The CDR3 contains 14 residues. V was clipped by 8 bases and J by 3 bases, with 14 bases between them.

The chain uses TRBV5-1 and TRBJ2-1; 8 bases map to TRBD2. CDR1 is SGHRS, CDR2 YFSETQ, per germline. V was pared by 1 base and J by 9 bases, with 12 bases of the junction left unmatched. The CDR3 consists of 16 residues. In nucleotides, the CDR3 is TGCGCCAGCAGCTTGATTTCGGGAGGGCCTAGTCTTGAGCAGTTCTTC. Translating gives CASSLISGGPSLEQFF.

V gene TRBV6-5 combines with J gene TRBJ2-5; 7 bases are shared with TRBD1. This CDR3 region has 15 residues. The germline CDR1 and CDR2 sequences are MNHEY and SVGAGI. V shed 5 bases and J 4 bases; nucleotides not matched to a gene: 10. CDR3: CASSTLTGIGETQYF. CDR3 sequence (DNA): TGTGCCAGCAGTACCCTGACAGGGATCGGAGAGACCCAGTACTTC.

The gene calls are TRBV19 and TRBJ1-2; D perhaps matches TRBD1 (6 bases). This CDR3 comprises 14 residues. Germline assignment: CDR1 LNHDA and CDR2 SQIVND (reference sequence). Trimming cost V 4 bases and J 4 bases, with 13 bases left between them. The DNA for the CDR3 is TGTGCCAGTAGTAGGAGGACAGCCTCCTATGGCTACACCTTC. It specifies CASSRRTASYGYTF.

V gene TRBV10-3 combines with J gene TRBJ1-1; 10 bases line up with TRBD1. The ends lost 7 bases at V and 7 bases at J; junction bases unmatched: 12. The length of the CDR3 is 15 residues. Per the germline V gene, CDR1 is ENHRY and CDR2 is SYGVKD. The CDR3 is CAITLGETGGSEAFF. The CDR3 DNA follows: TGTGCCATCACTCTGGGAGAGACAGGGGGCAGTGAAGCTTTCTTT.

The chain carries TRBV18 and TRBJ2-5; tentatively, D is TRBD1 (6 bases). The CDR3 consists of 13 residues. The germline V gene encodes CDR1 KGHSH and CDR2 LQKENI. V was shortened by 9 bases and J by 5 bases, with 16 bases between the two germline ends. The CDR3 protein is CASSRGVDETQYF. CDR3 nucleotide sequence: TGTGCCAGTTCCAGGGGCGTGGACGAGACCCAGTACTTC.

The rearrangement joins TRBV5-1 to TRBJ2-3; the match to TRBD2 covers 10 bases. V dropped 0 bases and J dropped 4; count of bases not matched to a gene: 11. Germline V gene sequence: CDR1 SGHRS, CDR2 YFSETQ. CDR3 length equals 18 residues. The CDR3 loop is CASSLARGLAGAADTQYF. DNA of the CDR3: TGCGCCAGCAGCTTGGCTCGTGGGCTAGCGGGGGCGGCAGATACGCAGTATTTT.

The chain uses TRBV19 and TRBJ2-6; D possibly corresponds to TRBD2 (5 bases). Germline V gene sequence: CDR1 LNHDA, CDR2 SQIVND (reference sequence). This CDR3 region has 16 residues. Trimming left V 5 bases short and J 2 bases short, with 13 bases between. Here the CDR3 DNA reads TGTGCCAGTAGTGACCGCCCCGGGGCTGGGGCCAACGTCCTGACTTTC. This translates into CASSDRPGAGANVLTF.